Following are 25 T cell receptor beta chains from one sample sequenced in a study of human T cells and chemical hapten exposure. TCRdb fed the RACE reads into MiXCR, producing one record per CDR3 protein. This table has some 380,000 distinct CDR3 sequences, approximately 5% appearing once. Sample time point: patch test 1, 2 weeks after DPC sensitization. As to treatment: therapeutic diphenylcyclopropenone sensitization with weekly scalp DPC. The source was whole blood, collected in connection with sensitization to the hapten diphenylcyclopropenone (DPC). Receptors originate from a woman aged 45-59 years with alopecia areata. Some clones in this sample may be carry-over from other donors' samples.

This clonotype was seen ten or more times. This chain uses TRBV5-1 with TRBJ2-7, with a possible D match to TRBD1 (5 bases). Germline loops: CDR1 SGHRS, CDR2 YFSETQ. This CDR3 has 12 amino acids. Trimming removed 5 bases from V and 4 bases from J, with 10 bases in between. For the CDR3, the DNA is TGCGCCAGCAGACCCGACAGTTACGAGCAGTACTTC. It yields the protein CASRPDSYEQYF.

A few counts support this clonotype. The chain carries TRBV24-1 and TRBJ2-7; D is uncertain. The CDR3 spans 13 residues. V was cut by 0 bases and J by 0 bases, with 2 bases left in between. The germline gives CDR1 KGHDR, CDR2 SFDVKD. The CDR3 bases are TGTGCCACCAGTGATTTGGGCTCCTACGAGCAGTACTTC. It specifies CATSDLGSYEQYF.

At least ten counts were recorded for this clonotype. The gene calls are TRBV5-4 and TRBJ2-6; D gene uncertain. Germline V gene sequence: CDR1 SGHNT, CDR2 YYREEE (reference sequence). This CDR3 is built from 17 residues. Trimming stripped 4 bases from V and 3 bases from J, with 17 bases between. CDR3 nucleotide sequence: TGTGCCAGCAGCCCGGACCGGCGAGAGCATGGGGCCAACGTCCTGACTTTC. The encoded protein is CASSPDRREHGANVLTF.

This clonotype appeared a few times. The chain employs TRBV7-8 and TRBJ1-4; D is uncertain. Germline CDR1 reads SGHVS; CDR2 reads FQNEAQ. This CDR3 region has 13 residues. Trimming left V 0 bases short and J 6 bases short, with 5 bases between. CDR3 in DNA: TGTGCCAGCAGCTTAGCCGGGGATGAAAAACTGTTTTTT. It translates to CASSLAGDEKLFF.

This clonotype appeared many times. The chain uses TRBV6-5 and TRBJ2-3, with D unclear. The CDR3 totals 15 residues. Between the trimmed V and J ends, which lost 5 bases and 1 base, there was a span of 13 bases. Germline-derived CDR1 and CDR2 are MNHEY and SVGAGI. The CDR3 coding sequence is TGTGCCAGCAGTCTACTTGGTAGAGGCACAGATACGCAGTATTTT. Translation gives CASSLLGRGTDTQYF.

This clonotype was found many times. V is TRBV11-3 and J is TRBJ2-3; D uncertain. CDR3 length: 13 amino acids. With 4 bases removed from V and 8 bases from J, the gap between germline ends came to 13 bases. Per the germline V gene, CDR1 is SGHNT and CDR2 is YENEEA. The CDR3 sequence is CASSSEPRTTQYF. DNA of the CDR3: TGTGCCAGCAGCTCAGAACCCCGGACTACGCAGTATTTT.

This clonotype was seen many times. The V and J genes are TRBV7-2 and TRBJ1-2; D possibly corresponds to TRBD1 (5 bases). Germline V gene sequence: CDR1 SGHTA, CDR2 FQGNSA. The CDR3 has 16 amino acids. The ends were cut back, 0 bases at V and 0 bases at J, with 11 bases in the middle. The CDR3 sequence: CASSLAERGPNYGYTF. In DNA, the CDR3 is TGTGCCAGCAGCTTAGCCGAGCGGGGCCCTAACTATGGCTACACCTTC.

The chain couples TRBV9 to TRBJ2-4, with 8 bases aligning to TRBD2. The CDR3 is made up of 13 amino acids. CDR1 SGDLS and CDR2 YYNGEE come from the germline V gene. J was trimmed by 9 bases and V by 4 bases; bases with no gene match: 6. The CDR3 spells CASSPGLATIQYF. The CDR3 coding sequence is TGTGCCAGCAGCCCCGGACTAGCTACCATTCAGTACTTC.

This clonotype has a count of ten or more. J is TRBJ1-4 and V is TRBV13, with 8 positions matching TRBD1. The CDR3 sequence is 17 residues long. After removal of 4 bases from V and 6 bases from J, the junction contained 13 bases not matched to a gene. Germline CDR1 is PRHDT and CDR2 is FYEKMQ (reference sequence). The CDR3 DNA is TGTGCCAGCAGCTCGCGGAACCTACAGGGGGTGGATGAAAAACTGTTTTTT. It specifies CASSSRNLQGVDEKLFF.

V is TRBV6-6 and J is TRBJ2-3; D is unclear. CDR1 MNHNY and CDR2 SVGAGI come from the germline V gene (reference sequence). CDR3 length: 16 residues. The V end lost 2 bases, the J end lost 0 bases, and 12 bases lay between the germline ends. The CDR3 DNA sequence: TGTGCCAGCAGTTACCCGGCTAGTTCTAGCACAGATACGCAGTATTTT. It encodes CASSYPASSSTDTQYF.

This clonotype appeared many times. This sequence joins TRBV7-2 and TRBJ1-5; D might be TRBD1 (5 bases). The V gene lost 1 base and the J gene lost 7 bases, with 14 bases spanning the gap. Germline V gene sequence: CDR1 SGHTA, CDR2 FQGNSA. This CDR3 has 15 residues. The CDR3: CASSLEIGVSQPQHF. The CDR3 DNA reads TGTGCCAGCAGCTTAGAGATAGGGGTTTCCCAGCCCCAGCATTTT.

There are many counts of this clonotype. V and J are TRBV20-1 and TRBJ2-4; a weak D match, TRBD1 (7 bases). The CDR3 sequence is 15 residues long. The germline V gene has CDR1 DFQATT and CDR2 SNEGSKA (reference sequence). The V gene lost 5 bases and the J gene lost 1 base, with 15 bases spanning the gap. The CDR3 DNA follows: TGCAGTGCTGTCCCAGGGGGGTCCGCCAAAAACATTCAGTACTTC. It specifies CSAVPGGSAKNIQYF.

This clonotype was observed at least ten times. The V call is TRBV28, the J call TRBJ2-7, with 8 bases that match TRBD2. The germline gives CDR1 MDHEN, CDR2 SYDVKM. Unmatched junction bases numbered 14, after V lost 5 bases and J lost 5 bases. This CDR3 has 16 residues. The CDR3 nucleotides read TGTGCCAGCAGTCCATTGCAGCGGGGGATCAGGCACGAGCAGTACTTC. Translating gives CASSPLQRGIRHEQYF.

This clonotype occurred many times. The chain recombines TRBV6-2 or TRBV6-3 with TRBJ1-3, with D perhaps TRBD1 (5 bases). V was trimmed by 7 bases and J by 4 bases, leaving 14 bases between them. The V gene's germline CDR1 is MNHEY and CDR2 SVGEGT. The CDR3 is 14 residues long. The CDR3 region has the DNA TGTGCCAGCACCCAACCGGGACGAGGAAACACCATATATTTT. Amino acids: CASTQPGRGNTIYF.

The V call is TRBV12-3 or TRBV12-4, the J call TRBJ1-2, with TRBD1 matching 8 bases. This CDR3 has 16 amino acids. V shed 2 bases and J 5 bases; nucleotides not matched to a gene: 10. CDR3 residues: CASSLTRDRPSYGYTF. Written as DNA, the CDR3 is TGTGCCAGCAGTTTAACCCGGGACAGGCCTTCGTATGGCTACACCTTC.

This clonotype was recorded many times. The rearrangement joins TRBV2 to TRBJ2-7; 12 bases agree with TRBD1. This CDR3 spans 15 amino acids. CDR1 is SNHLY and CDR2 is FYNNEI in the germline V gene. V dropped 3 bases and J dropped 6; count of bases not matched to a gene: 6. The CDR3, as DNA: TGTGCCAGCAGTGAGGCCGGGACAGGGGGCGCCGAGCAGTACTTC. Amino acids: CASSEAGTGGAEQYF.

V and J are TRBV7-9 and TRBJ1-1, with TRBD1 as a possible D gene (6 bases). Germline V gene data show CDR1 as SEHNR and CDR2 as FQNEAQ (reference sequence). V dropped 7 bases and J dropped 5 bases, with 8 bases sitting between them. This CDR3 has 11 amino acids. This chain's CDR3 is CASTGQTEAFF. DNA of the CDR3: TGTGCCAGCACGGGACAAACTGAAGCTTTCTTT. The variable domain in full, completed from reference TRBV7-9 and TRBJ1-1, reads DTGVSQNPRHKITKRGQNVTFRCDPISEHNRLYWYRQTLGQGPEFLTYFQNEAQLEKSRLLSDRFSAERPKGSFSTLEIQRTEQGDSAMYLCASTGQTEAFFGQGTRLTVV.

This clonotype was picked up many times. The genes are TRBV7-6 and TRBJ1-6, with 7 bases lining up with TRBD1. The CDR3 extends over 12 amino acids. Looked up from germline, CDR1 is SGHVS and CDR2 is FNYEAQ. Trimming cost V 0 bases and J 13 bases; bases outside gene matches: 0. Here the CDR3 reads CASSLAGGPLHF. In DNA form, the CDR3 reads TGTGCCAGCAGCTTAGCAGGGGGCCCCCTCCACTTT. Combining the CDR3 with reference TRBV7-6 and TRBJ1-6 gives the whole variable domain GAGVSQSPRYKVTKRGQDVALRCDPISGHVSLYWYRQALGQGPEFLTYFNYEAQQDKSGLPNDRFSAERPEGSISTLTIQRTEQRDSAMYRCASSLAGGPLHFGNGTRLTVT.

This clonotype was counted between two and nine times. The chain combines TRBV5-1 with TRBJ1-1; 7 positions match TRBD1. CDR3 length: 15 amino acids. The germline CDR1 and CDR2 sequences are SGHRS and YFSETQ. Trimming removed 4 bases from V and 5 bases from J; junction bases left unmatched: 11. The CDR3 spells CASSGWTAGGTEAFF. The CDR3 coding sequence is TGCGCCAGCAGCGGATGGACGGCAGGGGGGACTGAAGCTTTCTTT.

A remark on this clonotype: One end of the junction is discordant with germline, which a read error may explain. This sequence joins TRBV5-1 and TRBJ2-3; D remains ambiguous. The CDR3 length is 11 residues. Germline V gene sequence: CDR1 SGHRS, CDR2 YFSETQ. CDR3 nucleotide sequence: TGCGCCAGCAAATACGAAGATTCGCAGTATTTT. This encodes CASKYEDSQYF.

In its sample, this clonotype was seen many times. This chain links TRBV6-5 with TRBJ1-1, with 7 bases lining up with TRBD1. The CDR3 has 15 amino acids. The ends lost 2 bases at V and 2 bases at J; junction bases unmatched: 5. Germline CDR1 is MNHEY and CDR2 is SVGAGI. CDR3 sequence: CASSYNRGGNTEAFF. The CDR3 DNA sequence: TGTGCCAGCAGTTACAACAGGGGTGGAAACACTGAAGCTTTCTTT.

The chain combines TRBV9 with TRBJ1-5; D gene uncertain. The length of the CDR3 is 12 residues. Germline V CDR1 and CDR2: SGDLS, YYNGEE. Trimming removed 0 bases from V and 8 bases from J, with 6 bases in between. CDR3 nucleotides: TGTGCCAGCAGCGTAGTCAGCAAGCCCCAGCATTTT. Translated, it gives CASSVVSKPQHF.

At least ten counts were recorded for this clonotype. The rearrangement links TRBV4-1 to TRBJ2-3; no clear D gene. V lost 4 bases, J lost 4 bases, and 9 bases lay in between. The germline V gene has CDR1 MGHRA and CDR2 YSYEKL. The CDR3 is 13 residues long. The CDR3 reads CASSRPGADTQYF. CDR3 sequence (DNA): TGCGCCAGCAGCCGGCCTGGGGCAGATACGCAGTATTTT.

In its sample, this clonotype was seen a few times. This chain joins TRBV5-1 and TRBJ2-7; D unresolved. Trimming took off 2 bases at V and 0 bases at J, with 9 bases between the two ends. The CDR3 has 14 amino acids. Germline V gene lookup returns CDR1 SGHRS and CDR2 YFSETQ. This CDR3 reads CASSLTILSYEQYF. DNA of the CDR3: TGCGCCAGCAGCTTAACTATCCTCTCCTACGAGCAGTACTTC. Supplemented by reference TRBV5-1 and TRBJ2-7, the full variable domain reads KAGVTQTPRYLIKTRGQQVTLSCSPISGHRSVSWYQQTPGQGLQFLFEYFSETQRNKGNFPGRFSGRQFSNSRSEMNVSTLELGDSALYLCASSLTILSYEQYFGPGTRLTVT.

The V gene is TRBV6-2 or TRBV6-3, the J gene TRBJ1-5; 10 nucleotides match TRBD1. CDR1 and CDR2 from the germline V gene are MNHEY and SVGEGT. Losses at the gene ends were 10 bases for V and 5 bases for J; bases not matched to a gene: 5. The CDR3 consists of 13 residues. The CDR3 sequence is CATRTGGHQPQHF. The CDR3 region has the DNA TGTGCCACCCGGACAGGGGGGCATCAGCCCCAGCATTTT.